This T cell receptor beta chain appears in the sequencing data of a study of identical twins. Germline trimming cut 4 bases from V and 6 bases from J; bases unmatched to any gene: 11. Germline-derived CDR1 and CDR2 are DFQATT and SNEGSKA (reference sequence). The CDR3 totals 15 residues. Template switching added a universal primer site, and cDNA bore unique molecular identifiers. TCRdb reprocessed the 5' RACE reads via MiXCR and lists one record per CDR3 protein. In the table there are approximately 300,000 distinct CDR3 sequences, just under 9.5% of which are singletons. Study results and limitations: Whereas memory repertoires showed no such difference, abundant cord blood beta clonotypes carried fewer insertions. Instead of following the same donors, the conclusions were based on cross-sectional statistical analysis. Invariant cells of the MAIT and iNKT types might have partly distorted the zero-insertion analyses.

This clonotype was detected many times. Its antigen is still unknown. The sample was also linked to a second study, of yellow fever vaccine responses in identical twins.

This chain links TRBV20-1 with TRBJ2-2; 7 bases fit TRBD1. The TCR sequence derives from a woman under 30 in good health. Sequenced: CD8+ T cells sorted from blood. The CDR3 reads CSATTTGIAAGELFF. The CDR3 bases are TGCAGTGCTACCACGACAGGGATTGCCGCCGGGGAGCTGTTTTTT.